These 2 T cell receptor beta chains were all obtained from the same sample, sequenced in a study of blood T cell repertoires in COVID-19. Sequencing was performed with immunoSEQ multiplex PCR; in TCRdb, only in-frame clones are kept and a portion is missing. This repertoire shows fewer than 200,000 clones, around 82% found once; its top ten account for 1.2%. The specimen sequenced was peripheral blood. The source is a man between 60 and 70 years old who had recovered from COVID-19.

The chain couples TRBV9 to TRBJ1-1, with 7 bases matching TRBD1. With V trimmed by 3 bases and J by 8 bases, 13 bases remained unmatched. Germline CDR1 reads SGDLS; CDR2 reads YYNGEE. There are 15 residues in the CDR3. Written as DNA, the CDR3 is TGTGCCAGCAGCGCTACCGGGACAGTAATTGAGGAAGCTTTCTTT. Its translation is CASSATGTVIEEAFF.

The chain uses TRBV11-3 and TRBJ2-1; the match to TRBD1 covers 10 bases. CDR1 and CDR2 (germline): SGHNT, YENEEA. With 6 bases clipped from V and 9 bases from J, the junction kept 5 bases outside the gene matches. The CDR3 runs 13 residues. The CDR3 loop is CASRPDRGGEQFF. CDR3 sequence (DNA): TGTGCCAGCAGACCGGACAGGGGGGGTGAGCAGTTCTTC.